This passage covers 31 T cell receptor beta chains from one sample sequenced in a study of CD8+ T cells in alopecia areata. Treatment denoted: oral pan-JAK inhibitor, 5-10 mg twice daily. It was cDNA, reverse transcribed from extracted RNA, that served as the sequencing template. The method was immunoSEQ multiplex PCR; TCRdb's version includes in-frame clones alone and lacks a portion of them. The table has fewer than 250,000 clones, 35% to 40% seen once; the top ten hold around 0.48%. Sample: CD4+ T cells sorted from blood, taken between weeks 30 and 35, from a patient treated with tofacitinib. These TCRs come from a human donor with alopecia areata.

This clone was detected only a few times. V usage is TRBV27 and J usage is TRBJ2-6, with unresolved D. The germline V gene encodes CDR1 MNHEY and CDR2 SMNVEV (reference sequence). The CDR3 runs to 15 residues. V lost 1 base, J lost 0 bases, and 4 bases lay in between. CDR3 sequence (DNA): TGTGCCAGCAGTTTATTACCCTCTGGGGCCAACGTCCTGACTTTC. It translates to CASSLLPSGANVLTF.

This clone was observed a single time. V and J are TRBV30 and TRBJ2-3; the match to TRBD2 covers 8 bases. The V segment lost 1 base and the J segment 3 bases; nucleotides outside the gene matches: 6. The germline V gene encodes CDR1 GTSNPN and CDR2 SVGIG (reference sequence). The CDR3 extends over 15 amino acids. The CDR3: CAWSASGSMTDTQYF. CDR3 in DNA: TGTGCCTGGAGTGCGAGCGGGAGTATGACAGATACGCAGTATTTT.

This chain uses TRBV18 with TRBJ1-1, with D possibly being TRBD1 (5 bases). The V gene lost 3 bases and the J gene lost 0 bases, with 8 bases spanning the gap. Germline-derived CDR1 and CDR2 are KGHSH and LQKENI. CDR3 size: 14 residues. The CDR3 spells CASSPRGLNTEAFF. In DNA form, the CDR3 reads TGTGCCAGCTCACCTAGGGGACTGAACACTGAAGCTTTCTTT. Full variable domain (outside the CDR3, taken from reference TRBV18 and TRBJ1-1): NAGVMQNPRHLVRRRGQEARLRCSPMKGHSHVYWYRQLPEEGLKFMVYLQKENIIDESGMPKERFSAEFPKEGPSILRIQQVVRGDSAAYFCASSPRGLNTEAFFGQGTRLTVV.

The chain is built from TRBV30 and TRBJ1-1, with unresolved D. In germline, CDR1 is GTSNPN, CDR2 SVGIG (reference sequence). Trimming shortened V by 4 bases and J by 2 bases, and 14 bases separated the two germline ends. This CDR3 region has 14 residues. CDR3 residues: CAWNHTEINTEAFF. The CDR3 DNA sequence: TGTGCCTGGAACCATACAGAGATAAACACTGAAGCTTTCTTT.

V usage is TRBV5-1 and J usage is TRBJ1-1; D is ambiguous. The CDR3 runs 13 residues. Germline V gene data show CDR1 as SGHRS and CDR2 as YFSETQ. The V end was cut by 0 bases, the J end by 5 bases, with 8 bases between. This CDR3 reads CASSLGDKTEAFF. CDR3 DNA: TGCGCCAGCAGCTTGGGTGATAAAACTGAAGCTTTCTTT.

The rearrangement joins TRBV6-5 to TRBJ2-7; 10 bases map to TRBD1. The CDR3 has 15 amino acids. In germline, CDR1 is MNHEY, CDR2 SVGAGI. Germline trimming cut 0 bases from V and 3 bases from J; bases unmatched to any gene: 2. The CDR3: CASSYSTGGLYEQYF. In DNA form, the CDR3 reads TGTGCCAGCAGTTACTCGACAGGGGGCCTCTACGAGCAGTACTTC.

V and J are TRBV6-1 and TRBJ2-7, with 8 bases aligning to TRBD1. This CDR3 is built from 14 residues. J was trimmed by 0 bases and V by 6 bases; bases with no gene match: 4. Germline V gives CDR1 MNHNS, CDR2 SASEGT. CDR3 sequence reads: CASRDRALSYEQYF. CDR3 coding DNA: TGTGCCAGCAGGGACAGGGCCCTCTCCTACGAGCAGTACTTC.

This clone was counted between two and nine times. The chain is built from TRBV6-1 and TRBJ1-4; 7 bases map to TRBD1. The CDR3 has 15 amino acids. J was trimmed by 2 bases and V by 4 bases; bases with no gene match: 4. CDR1 and CDR2 from the germline V gene are MNHNS and SASEGT. The CDR3 is CASSAYRGTNEKLFF. CDR3 bases: TGTGCCAGCAGTGCCTACAGGGGTACTAATGAAAAACTGTTTTTT.

The table lists this clone with a few counts. The CDR3 DNA is TGTGCCAGCAGCCCCTCTATGTGGGCTAACTATGGCTACACCTTC. Residues: CASSPSMWANYGYTF. V is TRBV7-2 and J is TRBJ1-2; D call uncertain. The CDR3 has 15 amino acids. Germline CDR1 SGHTA, CDR2 FQGNSA. V lost 5 bases to trimming and J lost 0 bases, with 13 bases between them.

The CDR3 DNA reads TGTGCCAGCTCACCAACGGCAGACAGCACCGGGGAGCTGTTTTTT. Translation: CASSPTADSTGELFF. The V call is TRBV18, the J call TRBJ2-2; D may be TRBD1 (5 bases). Germline V gene lookup returns CDR1 KGHSH and CDR2 LQKENI. The V and J ends lost 2 bases and 4 bases respectively, with 11 bases between them. This CDR3 has 15 residues.

This rearrangement joins TRBV6-4 to TRBJ2-7; D not certain. Trimming left V 4 bases short and J 3 bases short, with 10 bases between. This CDR3 has 13 amino acids. Germline CDR1 and CDR2: MRHNA and SNTAGT. This CDR3 is CASSGTKVYEQYF. The CDR3 DNA sequence: TGTGCCAGCAGTGGAACAAAGGTCTACGAGCAGTACTTC.

The CDR3 sequence is CASRSRGGLLSEQFF. CDR3 coding DNA: TGTGCCAGCAGAAGTAGGGGGGGGCTACTGAGTGAGCAGTTCTTC. V gene TRBV7-8 combines with J gene TRBJ2-1; a weak D match, TRBD2 (7 bases). V was pared by 6 bases and J by 9 bases, with 21 bases between. The CDR3 contains 15 residues. The germline gives CDR1 SGHVS, CDR2 FQNEAQ.

This clone was detected once. This chain uses TRBV2 with TRBJ2-1; TRBD2 is a possible D gene (5 bases). CDR1 is SNHLY and CDR2 is FYNNEI in the germline V gene. The CDR3 spans 13 residues. The V end lost 8 bases, the J end lost 10 bases, and 18 bases lay between the germline ends. CDR3 region: CASAPGPRGEQFF. CDR3 DNA: TGTGCCAGCGCTCCAGGACCCCGGGGAGAGCAGTTCTTC.

This clone came up a few times. The V gene is TRBV12-5, the J gene TRBJ1-1; 7 bases map to TRBD1. Trimming removed 5 bases from V and 1 base from J; junction bases left unmatched: 4. Germline-derived CDR1 and CDR2 are LGHNT and FRNRAP. This CDR3 spans 14 amino acids. In DNA form, the CDR3 reads TGTGCTAGTGGTAAGGGGGCAGGGAACACTGAAGCTTTCTTT. Translating it yields CASGKGAGNTEAFF. The full variable domain, rest sourced from reference TRBV12-5 and TRBJ1-1, is DARVTQTPRHKVTEMGQEVTMRCQPILGHNTVFWYRQTMMQGLELLAYFRNRAPLDDSGMPKDRFSAEMPDATLATLKIQPSEPRDSAVYFCASGKGAGNTEAFFGQGTRLTVV.

This clone was counted between two and nine times. Other DNA sequences in this sample translate to the same CDR3. This chain links TRBV29-1 with TRBJ2-5, with D unclear. The CDR3 extends over 12 amino acids. V was clipped by 3 bases and J by 0 bases, with 5 bases between them. Per the germline V gene, CDR1 is SQVTM and CDR2 is ANQGSEA. CDR3 in amino acids: CSVDRYQETQYF. CDR3 coding DNA: TGCAGCGTTGACAGGTACCAAGAGACCCAGTACTTC. Filled out from reference TRBV29-1 and TRBJ2-5, the complete variable domain reads SAVISQKPSRDICQRGTSLTIQCQVDSQVTMMFWYRQQPGQSLTLIATANQGSEATYESGFVIDKFPISRPNLTFSTLTVSNMSPEDSSIYLCSVDRYQETQYFGPGTRLLVL.

The chain combines TRBV30 with TRBJ2-5; D might be TRBD1 (6 bases). The CDR3 totals 16 residues. Germline V CDR1 and CDR2: GTSNPN, SVGIG (reference sequence). With 0 bases removed from V and 7 bases from J, the gap between germline ends came to 21 bases. CDR3 region: CAWSVLRTVSRGTQYF. The CDR3 DNA follows: TGTGCCTGGAGTGTATTAAGGACAGTCTCCCGGGGGACCCAGTACTTC. The variable domain in full, with the rest retrieved from reference TRBV30 and TRBJ2-5, is SQTIHQWPATLVQPVGSPLSLECTVEGTSNPNLYWYRQAAGRGLQLLFYSVGIGQISSEVPQNLSASRPQDRQFILSSKKLLLSDSGFYLCAWSVLRTVSRGTQYFGPGTRLLVL.

There are a few counts of this clone. The gene calls are TRBV30 and TRBJ1-2; TRBD1 matches 10 bases. Germline-derived CDR1 and CDR2 are GTSNPN and SVGIG (reference sequence). The CDR3 is 14 amino acids. Trimming removed 1 base from V and 6 bases from J; junction bases left unmatched: 5. The CDR3 reads CAWSGGQGSDGYTF. The CDR3, as DNA: TGTGCCTGGAGTGGGGGACAGGGGAGTGATGGCTACACCTTC.

This chain joins TRBV6-5 and TRBJ2-7; 7 nucleotides line up with TRBD2. Trimming removed 7 bases from V and 2 bases from J; junction bases left unmatched: 8. Looked up from germline, CDR1 is MNHEY and CDR2 is SVGAGI. CDR3 size: 14 residues. The CDR3 reads CASTEAGPAYEQYF. The CDR3 DNA follows: TGTGCCAGCACCGAAGCGGGACCCGCCTACGAGCAGTACTTC.

This rearrangement joins TRBV29-1 to TRBJ2-7; TRBD1 agrees at 9 bases. This CDR3 contains 13 residues. Germline V CDR1 and CDR2: SQVTM, ANQGSEA. The J segment lost 5 bases and the V segment lost 7 bases, leaving 9 bases of the junction unmatched. This CDR3 reads CSGTGQGRNEQYF. In nucleotides, the CDR3 is TGCAGCGGAACGGGACAGGGTAGGAACGAGCAGTACTTC.

This clone was found a few times. The rearrangement uses TRBV19 and TRBJ1-1; D possibly corresponds to TRBD1 (5 bases). The ends were cut back, 7 bases at V and 0 bases at J, with 12 bases in the middle. This CDR3 has 14 amino acids. Germline V CDR1 and CDR2: LNHDA, SQIVND (reference sequence). The CDR3 region is CASTGRAMNTEAFF. The DNA for the CDR3 is TGTGCCAGTACGGGCAGGGCGATGAACACTGAAGCTTTCTTT. Filled out from reference TRBV19 and TRBJ1-1, the complete variable domain reads DGGITQSPKYLFRKEGQNVTLSCEQNLNHDAMYWYRQDPGQGLRLIYYSQIVNDFQKGDIAEGYSVSREKKESFPLTVTSAQKNPTAFYLCASTGRAMNTEAFFGQGTRLTVV.

This clone was picked up a small number of times. CDR3 DNA sequence: TGTGCCAGCAGTCACTTGACAGGGCTAGATGAAAAACTGTTTTTT. Translated, it gives CASSHLTGLDEKLFF. J is TRBJ1-4 and V is TRBV6-6; 7 bases are a match to TRBD1. From germline, CDR1 is MNHNY and CDR2 SVGAGI (reference sequence). The ends lost 5 bases at V and 6 bases at J; junction bases unmatched: 9. This CDR3 is 15 amino acids long.

Note on this clone: Sequence at one end of the junction differs from germline and may be a read error. The chain couples TRBV2 to TRBJ1-3; D gene unclear. This CDR3 has 13 amino acids. Germline V gene data show CDR1 as SNHLY and CDR2 as FYNNEI. CDR3 sequence (DNA): TGTGCCAGCAGTGAAAGCGTGGGAAACACCATATACTTT. Protein product: CASSESVGNTIYF.

The chain is built from TRBV6-5 and TRBJ1-3; D is possibly TRBD1 (5 bases). The CDR3 runs 11 residues. V lost 2 bases to trimming and J lost 14 bases, with 10 bases between them. CDR1 MNHEY and CDR2 SVGAGI come from the germline V gene. In DNA, the CDR3 is TGTGCCAGCAGTTACCGGGACCTGGTATATTTT. Its translation is CASSYRDLVYF.

The chain is built from TRBV5-6 and TRBJ1-2; D perhaps matches TRBD1 (5 bases). Germline V gene lookup returns CDR1 SGHDT and CDR2 YYEEEE. This CDR3 comprises 13 residues. Trimming removed 4 bases at V and 7 bases at J, with 14 bases between. CDR3 sequence: CASSAGTGGGYTF. Written as DNA, the CDR3 is TGTGCCAGCAGCGCAGGCACAGGAGGTGGCTACACCTTC. The full variable domain, rest sourced from reference TRBV5-6 and TRBJ1-2, is DAGVTQSPTHLIKTRGQQVTLRCSPKSGHDTVSWYQQALGQGPQFIFQYYEEEERQRGNFPDRFSGHQFPNYSSELNVNALLLGDSALYLCASSAGTGGGYTFGSGTRLTVV.

This clone was observed a few times. The chain employs TRBV11-2 and TRBJ2-4, with TRBD1 as a possible D gene (5 bases). The V end was cut by 5 bases, the J end by 1 base, with 15 bases between. Germline loops: CDR1 SGHAT, CDR2 FQNNGV. The CDR3 loop spans 16 amino acids. CDR3 amino acids: CASSPDSNYAKNIQYF. The CDR3 DNA follows: TGTGCCAGCAGCCCAGACAGCAATTACGCCAAAAACATTCAGTACTTC.

The V call is TRBV5-1, the J call TRBJ2-1; tentatively, D is TRBD1 (6 bases). V was clipped by 7 bases and J by 0 bases, with 8 bases between them. This CDR3 comprises 13 residues. Germline values: CDR1 SGHRS, CDR2 YFSETQ. The CDR3 DNA sequence: TGCGCCAGCCGACAGGCCTCCTACAATGAGCAGTTCTTC. It encodes CASRQASYNEQFF.

This clone has only a few counts. V is TRBV7-9 and J is TRBJ2-2, with D tentatively TRBD1 or TRBD2 (5 bases each). Germline V gene lookup returns CDR1 SEHNR and CDR2 FQNEAQ (reference sequence). This CDR3 has 16 residues. Between the trimmed V and J ends, which lost 4 bases and 0 bases, there was a span of 12 bases. In DNA, the CDR3 is TGTGCCAGCAGCTGGGGCGGGTCCGCGAACACCGGGGAGCTGTTTTTT. It translates to CASSWGGSANTGELFF.

This clone was observed a handful of times. The chain links TRBV5-4 to TRBJ2-7, with TRBD1 matching 12 bases. Trimming at V came to 5 bases and at J to 6 bases, leaving 9 bases not matched to a gene. The CDR3 is 15 residues long. Looked up from germline, CDR1 is SGHNT and CDR2 is YYREEE (reference sequence). The CDR3 region is CASSPSRDRGREQYF. As DNA, the CDR3 is TGTGCCAGCAGTCCGTCCCGGGACAGGGGGCGCGAGCAGTACTTC.

J is TRBJ2-5 and V is TRBV18; D unclear. Trimming took 6 bases from V and 5 from J, leaving 7 bases between them. Germline V gives CDR1 KGHSH, CDR2 LQKENI. This CDR3 is built from 11 residues. CDR3 bases: TGTGCCAGCTCCGCCGAGGAGACCCAGTACTTC. It specifies CASSAEETQYF.

This clone was found many times. The chain carries TRBV18 and TRBJ1-1; D is unresolved. The V end was cut by 2 bases, the J end by 11 bases, with 15 bases between. The CDR3 runs to 13 residues. Germline lookup yields CDR1 KGHSH and CDR2 LQKENI. Here the CDR3 reads CASSPETPFGAFF. CDR3 DNA sequence: TGTGCCAGCTCACCAGAGACCCCTTTCGGCGCTTTCTTT.

The gene calls are TRBV5-1 and TRBJ2-1; TRBD2 aligns across 9 bases. This CDR3 has 16 amino acids. Trimming cost V 5 bases and J 6 bases; bases outside gene matches: 12. CDR1 SGHRS and CDR2 YFSETQ come from the germline V gene. CDR3 nucleotides: TGCGCCAGCAGACCAATAGCGGGAGTCAGGGTCAATGAGCAGTTCTTC. Translated, it gives CASRPIAGVRVNEQFF. The whole variable domain, filled in from reference TRBV5-1 and TRBJ2-1, reads KAGVTQTPRYLIKTRGQQVTLSCSPISGHRSVSWYQQTPGQGLQFLFEYFSETQRNKGNFPGRFSGRQFSNSRSEMNVSTLELGDSALYLCASRPIAGVRVNEQFFGPGTRLTVL.